This T cell receptor (beta chain) stems from a study of memory CD4+ T cells and cytomegalovirus serostatus. Study-wide context: Healthy Belgian adult donors included under ten CMV-positive and some 24 CMV-negative people. Study outcomes and limitations: CMV serostatus prediction reached median AUC roughly 0.95, or 0.91 with US-trained model.

As regards this clone: The antigen remains unidentified.

Trimming left V 2 bases short and J 7 bases short, with 21 bases between. Germline V lookup: CDR1 LNHDA, CDR2 SQIVND (reference sequence). The CDR3 has 18 amino acids. The sort gate was single viable CD3+CD4+CD8-CD45RO+ cells for memory CD4+ T cells. Donors' CMV status reflects serum IgG against pp150, pp28, p38, p52. Original handling: After removing out-of-frame reads, 2 million to 2.5 million distinct TCRbeta sequences remained. The method was immunoSEQ multiplex PCR; TCRdb's version includes in-frame clones alone and lacks a portion of them. The V and J calls and clone size come from that table; D and trimming were worked out from the DNA. The data hold almost 55,000 clones, with just over 75% observed a single time.

The TCR comes from an adult in good health and CMV-seronegative. This chain connects TRBV19 to TRBJ1-6, with TRBD1 as a possible D gene (6 bases). The specimen was memory CD4+ T cells from blood. The CDR3 protein is CASSIPPRGQGSNSPLHF. The CDR3 nucleotides are TGTGCCAGTAGTATACCTCCCCGGGGGCAGGGGAGCAATTCACCCCTCCACTTT.